The 25 T cell receptor beta chains below were found in one sample sequenced in a study of blood T cell repertoires in COVID-19 (dated by TCRdb to 2020 to 2022). Library generation was performed with the immunoSEQ multiplex PCR assay. TCRdb took this table from immuneACCESS and kept in-frame rearrangements with V and J called. Such tables lack part of the clones; where checked against another copy, unresolved V genes explain under half of the gap, and the rest is unexplained. This sample is represented by 200,000 to 250,000 clones; roughly 80% of them were singletons. The ten largest account for 3.4% of the sample. The sequencing input was peripheral blood. Every receptor here comes from a woman aged 18 to 35 with acute or convalescent COVID-19.

This rearrangement joins TRBV25-1 to TRBJ1-2; 7 bases map to TRBD1. CDR1 and CDR2 from the germline V gene are MGHDK and SYGVNS. Germline trimming cut 1 base from V and 4 bases from J; bases unmatched to any gene: 6. The CDR3 has 15 residues. The chain's CDR3 is CASSEWAGGSYGYTF. In DNA form, the CDR3 reads TGTGCCAGCAGTGAATGGGCAGGGGGTAGCTATGGCTACACCTTC.

This clone showed up just a few times. The V and J genes are TRBV5-4 and TRBJ1-2, with 7 bases identical to TRBD1. Per the germline V gene, CDR1 is SGHNT and CDR2 is YYREEE (reference sequence). The CDR3 has 17 residues. The V segment lost 1 base and the J segment 4 bases; nucleotides outside the gene matches: 13. The CDR3 DNA reads TGTGCCAGCAGCTTGCGGACTACTACCGGGACAGTCTATGGCTACACCTTC. This encodes CASSLRTTTGTVYGYTF.

The V and J genes are TRBV5-1 and TRBJ2-7; 11 bases fit TRBD2. The junction had 13 bases not matched to a gene; V was cut back by 5 bases and J by 9 bases. The CDR3 has 15 residues. Germline V lookup: CDR1 SGHRS, CDR2 YFSETQ. CDR3 sequence (DNA): TGCGCCAGCAGGCTTACTAGCGGGAGTCCCGTAGGGCAGTACTTC. Translation: CASRLTSGSPVGQYF.

This rearrangement joins TRBV7-9 to TRBJ2-1, with 8 bases that match TRBD2. Germline V CDR1 and CDR2: SEHNR, FQNEAQ (reference sequence). V shed 5 bases, J shed 5 bases, and the junction held 11 bases outside the gene matches. The CDR3 is 16 amino acids. The CDR3 DNA is TGTGCCAGCAGCGCGAGTTCCGGGACTAGTAACAATGAGCAGTTCTTC. Protein sequence: CASSASSGTSNNEQFF.

The V gene is TRBV27, the J gene TRBJ2-5; TRBD2 matches at 7 bases. CDR3 length equals 15 residues. Germline CDR1 MNHEY, CDR2 SMNVEV (reference sequence). V shed 4 bases, J shed 5 bases, and the junction held 10 bases outside the gene matches. The CDR3 DNA is TGTGCCAGCAGTTCCCCAGCGGGGTTCGGTGAGACCCAGTACTTC. Translating it yields CASSSPAGFGETQYF.

V usage is TRBV28 and J usage is TRBJ1-6; D gene unclear. CDR1 MDHEN and CDR2 SYDVKM come from the germline V gene. Trimming took 3 bases from V and 0 from J, leaving 21 bases between them. The CDR3 is 20 amino acids. CDR3 amino acids: CASSFLPAVRISSYNSPLHF. The CDR3, as DNA: TGTGCCAGCAGTTTCCTTCCTGCTGTCAGAATAAGCTCCTATAATTCACCCCTCCACTTT.

This clone showed up many times. The chain couples TRBV28 to TRBJ1-1; D uncertain. V lost 3 bases, J lost 5 bases, and 10 bases lay in between. This CDR3 spans 13 amino acids. The germline V gene encodes CDR1 MDHEN and CDR2 SYDVKM. CDR3 residues: CASSFNPGTEAFF. The CDR3 DNA is TGTGCCAGCAGTTTTAACCCAGGAACTGAAGCTTTCTTT.

The rearrangement links TRBV6-5 to TRBJ2-7; the match to TRBD1 covers 7 bases. The CDR3 consists of 14 residues. Trimming at V came to 10 bases and at J to 2 bases, leaving 11 bases not matched to a gene. The germline gives CDR1 MNHEY, CDR2 SVGAGI. The CDR3 DNA reads as TGTGCCATCATCCCGGGACAGAGAGCCTACGAGCAGTACTTC. This codes for CAIIPGQRAYEQYF.

This rearrangement joins TRBV6-5 to TRBJ1-6; D is unclear. The V and J ends lost 5 bases and 10 bases respectively, with 12 bases between them. The CDR3 contains 13 residues. Germline V CDR1 and CDR2: MNHEY, SVGAGI. In DNA, the CDR3 is TGTGCCAGCAGTAATCCCGGTCGGTCACCCCTCCACTTT. Amino acids: CASSNPGRSPLHF.

The chain uses TRBV27 and TRBJ2-7, with D tentatively TRBD2 (6 bases). Germline V gene data show CDR1 as MNHEY and CDR2 as SMNVEV (reference sequence). There are 13 residues in the CDR3. V was trimmed by 4 bases and J by 7 bases, leaving 14 bases between them. The CDR3 loop reads CASSSLSAGEQYF. Here the CDR3 DNA reads TGTGCCAGCAGTTCCCTGTCCGCGGGGGAGCAGTACTTC.

The rearrangement links TRBV6-2 or TRBV6-3 to TRBJ1-5; 8 bases agree with TRBD1. The CDR3 consists of 16 residues. Trimming took 4 bases from V and 3 from J; bases not matched to a gene: 8. The germline CDR1 and CDR2 sequences are MNHEY and SVGEGT. CDR3 coding DNA: TGTGCCAGCAGTTTCCGACAGGGGACGTTCAATCAGCCCCAGCATTTT. It codes for CASSFRQGTFNQPQHF.

The V call is TRBV7-2, the J call TRBJ1-5, with D hard to call. From germline, CDR1 is SGHTA and CDR2 FQGNSA. The CDR3 has 13 residues. Trimming pared 1 base from V and 7 bases from J, leaving 8 bases between. The CDR3 coding sequence is TGTGCCAGCAGCTTAGGAGGGCCCCAGCCCCAGCATTTT. Translating it yields CASSLGGPQPQHF.

The J gene is TRBJ2-7, the V gene TRBV18; 8 bases are shared with TRBD2. In germline, CDR1 is KGHSH, CDR2 LQKENI. V shed 9 bases, J shed 4 bases, and the junction held 8 bases outside the gene matches. The CDR3 consists of 13 residues. CDR3 sequence (DNA): TGTGCCAGTAGAGCGGGAGAGCATTACGAGCAGTACTTC. Protein sequence: CASRAGEHYEQYF.

The rearrangement links TRBV6-5 to TRBJ2-3, with TRBD1 matching 7 bases. CDR3 length: 13 amino acids. Germline V gene lookup returns CDR1 MNHEY and CDR2 SVGAGI. Trimming cost V 6 bases and J 1 base; bases outside gene matches: 1. The CDR3 DNA is TGTGCCAGCAGGGGGACAGGCACAGATACGCAGTATTTT. Translated: CASRGTGTDTQYF.

The V gene is TRBV7-2, the J gene TRBJ2-7; D is possibly TRBD2 (6 bases). V was shortened by 1 base and J by 3 bases, with 13 bases between the two germline ends. This CDR3 spans 15 amino acids. Germline-derived CDR1 and CDR2 are SGHTA and FQGNSA. The CDR3 loop reads CASSLGTTSHYEQYF. CDR3 nucleotide sequence: TGTGCCAGCAGCTTAGGGACTACGTCTCACTACGAGCAGTACTTC.

This sequence joins TRBV7-2 and TRBJ1-4; 10 nucleotides agree with TRBD1. Germline V CDR1 and CDR2: SGHTA, FQGNSA. The length of the CDR3 is 15 residues. V was clipped by 0 bases and J by 7 bases; unmatched bases: 2. The CDR3 bases are TGTGCCAGCAGCTTAGCGGGGACAGGGGTTGAAAAACTGTTTTTT. As protein: CASSLAGTGVEKLFF.

The chain carries TRBV28 and TRBJ1-3; D ambiguous. Per germline, CDR1 MDHEN and CDR2 SYDVKM. Deletions cut 8 bases from V and 3 bases from J, with 5 bases between. CDR3 length: 11 residues. Here the CDR3 DNA reads TGTGCCAGCCAGCGTGGAAACACCATATATTTT. Amino acid sequence: CASQRGNTIYF. Together with reference TRBV28 and TRBJ1-3, the CDR3 gives the full variable domain: DVKVTQSSRYLVKRTGEKVFLECVQDMDHENMFWYRQDPGLGLRLIYFSYDVKMKEKGDIPEGYSVSREKKERFSLILESASTNQTSMYLCASQRGNTIYFGEGSWLTVV.

In this sample, this clone turned up once. The V call is TRBV27, the J call TRBJ2-7; D possibly corresponds to TRBD2 (6 bases). The V end lost 6 bases, the J end lost 2 bases, and 14 bases lay between the germline ends. The CDR3 is made up of 14 amino acids. Germline values: CDR1 MNHEY, CDR2 SMNVEV (reference sequence). The chain's CDR3 is CASSQKGLPYEQYF. The CDR3 DNA reads TGTGCCAGCAGCCAAAAGGGACTCCCCTACGAGCAGTACTTC.

The chain recombines TRBV3-1 (or the pseudogene TRBV3-2) with TRBJ2-7, with 8 bases matching TRBD2. The junction had 10 bases not matched to a gene; V was cut back by 0 bases and J by 3 bases. Germline V lookup: CDR1 LGHDT, CDR2 YNNKEL (reference sequence). The CDR3 contains 17 residues. The DNA of the CDR3 is TGTGCCAGCAGCCAAGACCTAGCGGGCCCTCCCATCTACGAGCAGTACTTC. This gives the protein CASSQDLAGPPIYEQYF.

This chain connects TRBV6-4 to TRBJ1-6, with 8 nucleotides matching TRBD1. There are 14 residues in the CDR3. From germline, CDR1 is MRHNA and CDR2 SNTAGT. V was pared by 6 bases and J by 9 bases, with 7 bases of the junction left unmatched. In nucleotides, the CDR3 is TGTGCCAGCAGGGCAGACAGGGGAGGTTCACCCCTCCACTTT. Protein: CASRADRGGSPLHF.

The gene calls are TRBV24-1 and TRBJ2-5; 9 bases map to TRBD2. CDR3 length: 21 residues. Germline CDR1 reads KGHDR; CDR2 reads SFDVKD. V shed 7 bases and J 3 bases; nucleotides not matched to a gene: 26. The CDR3 DNA reads TGTGCCACCAGCCCACTGGTTCAGGGGCCCGGTGGGCTAGCGGGAAAAGAGACCCAGTACTTC. It specifies CATSPLVQGPGGLAGKETQYF.

This clone was counted a single time. The genes are TRBV7-2 and TRBJ2-3, with 8 nucleotides matching TRBD1. This CDR3 has 15 amino acids. J gave up 1 base and V 6 bases, and 6 bases lay outside the gene matches. Germline V gives CDR1 SGHTA, CDR2 FQGNSA. The CDR3 here is CASSSGGKGTDTQYF. In DNA, the CDR3 is TGTGCCAGCAGTTCAGGGGGCAAAGGCACAGATACGCAGTATTTT.

The V call is TRBV30, the J call TRBJ2-7; 7 positions match TRBD2. The ends lost 0 bases at V and 6 bases at J; junction bases unmatched: 8. CDR3 length: 14 amino acids. Germline values: CDR1 GTSNPN, CDR2 SVGIG (reference sequence). CDR3 bases: TGTGCCTGGAGTGTTAGGTGGGAGGGTGGCGAGCAGTACTTC. Protein product: CAWSVRWEGGEQYF.

The rearrangement joins TRBV24-1 to TRBJ2-2; 11 bases fit TRBD1. The CDR3 is made up of 16 amino acids. V shed 4 bases, J shed 7 bases, and the junction held 7 bases outside the gene matches. From germline, CDR1 is KGHDR and CDR2 SFDVKD. The CDR3 is CATSDSGQGVHGELFF. The CDR3 nucleotides read TGTGCCACCAGTGACTCGGGACAGGGGGTTCACGGGGAGCTGTTTTTT.

The V call is TRBV10-3, the J call TRBJ1-6; TRBD1 aligns across 7 bases. The CDR3 runs to 15 residues. Germline loops: CDR1 ENHRY, CDR2 SYGVKD. V shed 4 bases, J shed 5 bases, and the junction held 5 bases outside the gene matches. The CDR3 region is CAISVRTGDNSPLHF. In DNA, the CDR3 is TGTGCCATCAGTGTACGAACAGGGGATAATTCACCCCTCCACTTT.